The T cell receptor (beta chain) under discussion was sequenced for a study of T-cell reconstitution after alpha-beta-depleted transplantation in children. Study-level findings and limits: Where some patients showed high TCRbeta diversity at day 60, it came from recipient T cells and thymic progenitors that had survived. Newly generated T cells supplied most T-cell counts and diversity one year post-transplant. Expanded graft clones, several hundred of them, were reportedly the source of alpha-beta T cells about two months after transplant.

During its preparation, the TCRbeta library received unique molecular identifiers. TCRdb redid the calling of the PCR reads with MiXCR, one entry per CDR3 protein. The sample contains about 980,000 distinct CDR3 sequences, about 26% of which appear only once. Germline assignment: CDR1 MGHRA and CDR2 YSYEKL. This CDR3 is 14 amino acids long. Trimming left V 0 bases short and J 2 bases short, with 5 bases between. This clonotype was observed a handful of times. Its matching antigen is unknown. This TCR came from a boy under two years old who had a stem cell transplant for SCID, so the T cells may come from the graft donor. The rearrangement joins TRBV4-1 to TRBJ1-5; D gene uncertain. Sample: PBMCs, mostly from graft donor cells, taken 360 days after TCRalphabeta/CD19-depleted stem cell transplant. The CDR3 is CASSQEPGNQPQHF. The CDR3 DNA follows: TGCGCCAGCAGCCAAGAACCTGGCAATCAGCCCCAGCATTTT.